The entry that follows covers one TCR beta chain sequence. The target antigen is unknown. This sample was included in a study of cytomegalovirus exposure and HLA in healthy donors. As for the study in general: An analysis done earlier identified 95 million to 140 million unique TCR beta sequences from about 179 million T cells.

PCR amplification relied on 60 Vbeta primers (plus 13 Jbeta primers). Data came from immunoSEQ multiplex PCR; TCRdb stores just in-frame clones and leaves some out. The ten top clones account for roughly 2%, within a sample of about 130,000 clones. Findings and limits, study-wide: Some segments of the V type, notably TRBV6-2 and TRBV6-3, were excluded as indistinguishable.

The CDR3 extends over 16 amino acids. In germline, CDR1 is MNHNS, CDR2 SASEGT. The V and J ends lost 4 bases and 4 bases respectively, with 17 bases between them. Input material: PBMCs. The chain uses TRBV6-1 and TRBJ1-3; a weak D match, TRBD1 (6 bases). The TCR sequence derives from a woman aged 55-69 years in good health and CMV-seronegative. The CDR3 reads CASSVSGQMLGNTIYF. The DNA of the CDR3 is TGTGCCAGCAGTGTATCCGGACAGATGTTAGGAAACACCATATATTTT.